This passage covers 23 T cell receptor beta chains from one sample sequenced in a study of blood T cell repertoires in COVID-19. Sequenced by immunoSEQ multiplex PCR; TCRdb stores in-frame clones only, minus some. The repertoire consists of 150,000 to 200,000 clones, with approximately 80% occurring once and the leading ten covering around 8.9%. Sequencing was performed on peripheral blood. These receptors were obtained from a woman aged 50 to 65 with active or convalescent COVID-19.

This clone appeared a single time. V and J are TRBV15 and TRBJ1-2, with 8 bases fitting TRBD1. Germline CDR1 reads LNHNV; CDR2 reads YYDKDF (reference sequence). V lost 2 bases, J lost 0 bases, and 8 bases stayed unmatched. This CDR3 comprises 17 residues. CDR3 DNA: TGTGCCACCAGCAGACCGAGACCGGGACAGGCTAACTATGGCTACACCTTC. It translates to CATSRPRPGQANYGYTF.

The rearrangement joins TRBV3-1 (or the pseudogene TRBV3-2) to TRBJ2-3; TRBD2 might be the D (6 bases). CDR3 length: 13 residues. The germline V gene encodes CDR1 LGHDT and CDR2 YNNKEL (reference sequence). V was pared by 4 bases and J by 5 bases, with 10 bases between. CDR3 protein: CASSPGRLDTQYF. In DNA, the CDR3 is TGTGCCAGCAGCCCCGGGAGACTAGATACGCAGTATTTT.

The chain uses TRBV5-8 and TRBJ1-3; D might be TRBD1 (5 bases). The CDR3 has 16 amino acids. With 5 bases removed from V and 5 bases from J, the gap between germline ends came to 20 bases. The germline gives CDR1 SGHTS, CDR2 YDEGEE. The CDR3, as DNA: TGTGCCAGCAGTCAAATTACAGGAAAGGGCAGAAACACCATATATTTT. Residues: CASSQITGKGRNTIYF. The full variable domain, its missing parts supplied by reference TRBV5-8 and TRBJ1-3, is EAGVTQSPTHLIKTRGQQATLRCSPISGHTSVYWYQQALGLGLQFLLWYDEGEERNRGNFPPRFSGRQFPNYSSELNVNALELEDSALYLCASSQITGKGRNTIYFGEGSWLTVV.

The chain couples TRBV9 to TRBJ2-5; TRBD2 matches at 7 bases. The junction had 12 bases not matched to a gene; V was cut back by 2 bases and J by 5 bases. Germline-derived CDR1 and CDR2 are SGDLS and YYNGEE. The CDR3 totals 16 residues. Written as DNA, the CDR3 is TGTGCCAGCAGCGTTGGGCTAGCGGTTTTGAGGGAGACCCAGTACTTC. Encoded protein: CASSVGLAVLRETQYF.

The chain recombines TRBV6-1 with TRBJ1-2, with D maybe TRBD1 (5 bases). The length of the CDR3 is 15 residues. The V end was cut by 1 base, the J end by 5 bases, with 14 bases between. The germline gives CDR1 MNHNS, CDR2 SASEGT. The CDR3 nucleotides read TGTGCCAGCAGTGAAGGTTCGGCTAAGGGGTATGGCTACACCTTC. Its translation: CASSEGSAKGYGYTF.

This sequence joins TRBV6-5 and TRBJ2-2, with TRBD2 matching 8 bases. V was pared by 8 bases and J by 5 bases, with 4 bases of the junction left unmatched. This CDR3 is built from 13 residues. Germline CDR1 is MNHEY and CDR2 is SVGAGI. CDR3 region: CASCQRGTGELFF. CDR3 bases: TGTGCCAGCTGCCAGCGGGGGACCGGGGAGCTGTTTTTT.

This clone was detected once. The chain couples TRBV7-2 to TRBJ2-1, with D possibly matching TRBD2 (5 bases). This CDR3 region has 15 residues. The germline CDR1 and CDR2 sequences are SGHTA and FQGNSA. V lost 1 base to trimming and J lost 4 bases, with 11 bases between them. CDR3 sequence reads: CASSLDGSEYNEQFF. The CDR3 DNA sequence: TGTGCCAGCAGCTTAGACGGTAGCGAGTACAATGAGCAGTTCTTC. The complete variable domain, with remaining parts taken from reference TRBV7-2 and TRBJ2-1, reads GAGVSQSPSNKVTEKGKDVELRCDPISGHTALYWYRQSLGQGLEFLIYFQGNSAPDKSGLPSDRFSAERTGGSVSTLTIQRTQQEDSAVYLCASSLDGSEYNEQFFGPGTRLTVL.

This chain uses TRBV5-1 with TRBJ1-2; weak D call: TRBD1 (6 bases). The CDR3 is made up of 15 amino acids. With 4 bases removed from V and 1 base from J, the gap between germline ends came to 14 bases. The V gene's germline CDR1 is SGHRS and CDR2 YFSETQ. DNA for the CDR3: TGCGCCAGCAGCCTAACCACAGGGATTAACTATGGCTACACCTTC. It translates to CASSLTTGINYGYTF.

The chain couples TRBV28 to TRBJ2-1, with 8 positions matching TRBD2. The germline gives CDR1 MDHEN, CDR2 SYDVKM. V was clipped by 6 bases and J by 4 bases; unmatched bases: 5. The CDR3 is made up of 14 amino acids. The CDR3 bases are TGTGCCAGCAGAGTGACTAGCGCGTACAATGAGCAGTTCTTC. This translates into CASRVTSAYNEQFF.

The V call is TRBV30, the J call TRBJ1-5, with TRBD1 matching 11 bases. Germline loops: CDR1 GTSNPN, CDR2 SVGIG (reference sequence). The CDR3 contains 13 residues. Trimming at V came to 3 bases and at J to 6 bases, leaving 1 base not matched to a gene. The CDR3 region has the DNA TGTGCCTGGAGGGGGACAGGGGGTCAGCCCCAGCATTTT. Its protein product is CAWRGTGGQPQHF.

The rearrangement joins TRBV29-1 to TRBJ2-3, with D tentatively TRBD2 (6 bases). Germline V lookup: CDR1 SQVTM, CDR2 ANQGSEA. The CDR3 runs 14 residues. Trimming pared 7 bases from V and 3 bases from J, leaving 17 bases between. CDR3 region: CSAATAGGTDTQYF. The CDR3 DNA follows: TGCAGCGCTGCGACGGCTGGGGGGACAGATACGCAGTATTTT.

The rearrangement uses TRBV28 and TRBJ2-1; the match to TRBD2 covers 9 bases. The V segment lost 3 bases and the J segment 7 bases; nucleotides outside the gene matches: 7. Germline loops: CDR1 MDHEN, CDR2 SYDVKM. CDR3 length equals 15 residues. The CDR3 DNA reads TGTGCCAGCAGTTTGATAGCGGGGGTTCATAATGAGCAGTTCTTC. As protein: CASSLIAGVHNEQFF.

The rearrangement joins TRBV7-2 to TRBJ1-2; perhaps TRBD1 as D (6 bases). Deletions cut 3 bases from V and 2 bases from J, with 13 bases between. The CDR3 contains 15 residues. Germline lookup yields CDR1 SGHTA and CDR2 FQGNSA. CDR3 sequence (DNA): TGTGCCAGCAGCTTTGGACCTACAGGGAACTATGGCTACACCTTC. It translates to CASSFGPTGNYGYTF. Filled out from reference TRBV7-2 and TRBJ1-2, the complete variable domain reads GAGVSQSPSNKVTEKGKDVELRCDPISGHTALYWYRQSLGQGLEFLIYFQGNSAPDKSGLPSDRFSAERTGGSVSTLTIQRTQQEDSAVYLCASSFGPTGNYGYTFGSGTRLTVV.

The chain combines TRBV7-9 with TRBJ2-7; a possible D gene is TRBD1 (5 bases). V was clipped by 5 bases and J by 1 base, with 12 bases between them. Germline V gene sequence: CDR1 SEHNR, CDR2 FQNEAQ (reference sequence). The CDR3 length is 14 residues. This CDR3 reads CASSPRAPSYEQYF. For the CDR3, the DNA is TGTGCCAGCAGCCCCAGGGCCCCGTCCTACGAGCAGTACTTC.

This chain links TRBV6-5 with TRBJ2-2, with D possibly being TRBD2 (5 bases). The V end was cut by 10 bases, the J end by 0 bases, with 12 bases between. This CDR3 is 14 amino acids long. Germline CDR1 reads MNHEY; CDR2 reads SVGAGI. CDR3 sequence (DNA): TGTGCCACCTGTGGGCGGGCGAACACCGGGGAGCTGTTTTTT. It encodes CATCGRANTGELFF.

V and J are TRBV7-2 and TRBJ2-7, with 11 bases matching TRBD2. Trimming took 3 bases from V and 4 from J; bases not matched to a gene: 11. Per germline, CDR1 SGHTA and CDR2 FQGNSA. The CDR3 totals 17 residues. The CDR3, as DNA: TGTGCCAGCAGCTTCGCACGATCGGGACTAGCGGTTTACGAGCAGTACTTC. Its protein product is CASSFARSGLAVYEQYF.

This sequence joins TRBV7-2 and TRBJ2-1, with TRBD2 as a possible D gene (5 bases). CDR1 is SGHTA, CDR2 FQGNSA, per germline. CDR3 length: 15 amino acids. V shed 1 base and J shed 8 bases, with 15 bases lying between them. The CDR3 reads CASSLGLAFPDEQFF. CDR3 sequence (DNA): TGTGCCAGCAGCTTAGGCCTAGCCTTTCCCGATGAGCAGTTCTTC.

The chain employs TRBV15 and TRBJ2-1; no reliable D call. The V and J ends lost 0 bases and 13 bases respectively, with 10 bases between them. The CDR3 totals 12 residues. The germline CDR1 and CDR2 sequences are LNHNV and YYDKDF (reference sequence). CDR3 coding DNA: TGTGCCACCAGCAGAGATGGGCTATCCCAGTTCTTC. Its translation: CATSRDGLSQFF.

A word on this clone: This sequence may be a read error, since a much larger clone differs from it by one base. The V call is TRBV6-4, the J call TRBJ2-2; 10 bases map to TRBD2. With V trimmed by 4 bases and J by 1 base, 0 bases remained unmatched. The V gene's germline CDR1 is MRHNA and CDR2 SNTAGT. This CDR3 region has 15 residues. The CDR3 DNA follows: TGTGCCAGCAGTGGGACTAGCGGGAACACCGGGGAGCTGTTTTTT. Protein: CASSGTSGNTGELFF.

Only one count was recorded for this clone. V gene TRBV6-5 combines with J gene TRBJ1-5; the D is unclear. This CDR3 contains 14 residues. The germline V gene encodes CDR1 MNHEY and CDR2 SVGAGI. Trimming took 6 bases from V and 2 from J, leaving 11 bases between them. The CDR3 nucleotides are TGTGCCAGCAGGGAGGTATTGGGCAATCAGCCCCAGCATTTT. Its translation: CASREVLGNQPQHF.

The V call is TRBV18, the J call TRBJ1-2; the D is unclear. Germline V gives CDR1 KGHSH, CDR2 LQKENI. Trimming removed 1 base from V and 5 bases from J, with 11 bases in between. CDR3 length: 14 residues. The DNA for the CDR3 is TGTGCCAGCTCACCACTTGAGGGCGGTTATGGCTACACCTTC. This sequence encodes CASSPLEGGYGYTF. Complete variable domain (other parts from reference TRBV18 and TRBJ1-2): NAGVMQNPRHLVRRRGQEARLRCSPMKGHSHVYWYRQLPEEGLKFMVYLQKENIIDESGMPKERFSAEFPKEGPSILRIQQVVRGDSAAYFCASSPLEGGYGYTFGSGTRLTVV.

This chain uses TRBV2 with TRBJ2-7; 9 nucleotides line up with TRBD2. Germline lookup yields CDR1 SNHLY and CDR2 FYNNEI. The CDR3 covers 15 residues. Trimming removed 3 bases from V and 0 bases from J; junction bases left unmatched: 3. The DNA for the CDR3 is TGTGCCAGCAGTGATATGACTAGCGGCTCCTACGAGCAGTACTTC. The encoded protein is CASSDMTSGSYEQYF.

V and J are TRBV11-2 and TRBJ1-5, with D possibly matching TRBD1 (5 bases). This CDR3 region has 14 residues. CDR1 is SGHAT, CDR2 FQNNGV, per germline. V lost 1 base and J lost 5, with 9 bases in between. This CDR3 reads CASSLGQGDQPQHF. CDR3 nucleotide sequence: TGTGCCAGCAGCTTAGGGCAGGGTGATCAGCCCCAGCATTTT.